What follows is one T cell receptor (beta chain) and its context. It lacks a known antigen. Counted from cysteine to phenylalanine, this CDR3 has 18 amino acids. No nucleotide data were recorded. The germline V gene gives CDR1 as MGHRA and CDR2 as YSYEKL. This sample stems from a study of monozygotic twins with inflammatory bowel disease (dated by TCRdb to the late 2010s). Describing the broader study: The complete study included roughly 30 monozygotic twin pairs: 19 IBD-discordant Danish pairs and nine German pairs, of which four were IBD-concordant and five were IBD-discordant. Disease-associated traits were sought mainly through comparisons between IBD patients and their genetically identical healthy co-twins within discordant pairs. Each individual had, on average, about 151 000 unique TCRalpha sequences and 181 000 unique TCRbeta sequences available for analysis. The research as a whole found: No difference in repertoire similarity was observed between concordant and discordant twins, possibly owing to limited statistical power. Differing immunosuppressive treatments among patients may have added background noise and inter-individual variability to the repertoires. Fewer clonotypes were shared with other individuals by IBD patients than by healthy twins, most markedly in patients showing signs of disease activity. TCRbeta repertoire diversity, by inverse Simpson index, was decreased in IBD patients compared with their healthy co-twins. Different T cell subtypes could not be distinguished in the analysis. No single strong signal or clonotype linked to IBD turned up in the results, so the idea that one exists was not supported.

From each donor, a roughly 2.7 ml peripheral blood sample was drawn into PAXgene tubes and stored at -80 degrees C. Total RNA was isolated from whole blood with the PAXgene blood miRNA kit on an automated QIAcube, without T cell sorting. Peripheral blood from monozygotic twin pairs concordant or discordant for inflammatory bowel disease was subjected to deep TCRalpha and TCRbeta repertoire profiling with unique molecular barcoding. Smoking habits were recorded for all twin pairs, and each individual was classified as a current, former or never smoker. Library generation was performed with 5' RACE. Each TCR library was prepared from around 3,400 ng of total RNA. cDNA was synthesized with SMARTScribe reverse transcriptase in eight separate reactions per sample. During cDNA synthesis, unique molecular identifiers containing a 6-nucleotide sample barcode were introduced by template switching. Two nested PCRs of approximately 16 and 10 cycles amplified the TCRalpha and TCRbeta cDNA, and bead purification followed each PCR. Before amplification, the cDNA was treated with uracil DNA-glycosylase and purified using the QIAquick PCR purification kit. The second PCR added Illumina TruSeq-compatible adapters along with sample-specific barcodes. Library quality and concentration were checked on TapeStation and Qubit, and libraries were pooled at approximately 5 ng each. The pooled libraries were sequenced with 2 x 100 bp reads and custom sequencing primers on an Illumina HiSeq2500 single-index Rapid Run. The paper's processing steps were these. UMI-based consensus assembly with MiGEC version 1.2.6 was used to correct PCR and sequencing errors. V(D)J alignment, clonotype assembly and CDR3 extraction were performed with MiXCR version 2.1.1. To normalise gene usage, clonotype sharing and MAIT/NKT TCR abundance, the top 1000, 10 000 and 20 000 clonotypes in each sample were analysed. Diversity was computed as the inverse Simpson index with the vegan R package after downsampling to 27 000 UMIs. Paired Mann-Whitney U tests on discordant twin pairs were used, with Benjamini-Hochberg multiple-testing correction. TCRdb reprocessed the reads, so every CDR3 protein sequence counts as one entry and DNA is not shown. For this entry, the V and J calls and clone size follow TCRdb and not the study's own pipeline. The sample table on file contains 300,000 to 450,000 distinct CDR3 sequences. The ten largest account for roughly 2.6% of the sample.

Sequenced sample: blood. The TCR comes from a human donor with ulcerative colitis or Crohn's disease, or a healthy co-twin of an affected twin (not recorded which). The V and J segments used are TRBV4-1 and TRBJ2-1; with no DNA, the TCRdb D assignment of TRBD2 cannot be verified. CDR3 reads: CASSQASGGAGLNNEQFF.